This TCR beta chain was captured by sequencing in a study of blood T cells in healthy people across ages. Per the germline V gene, CDR1 is DFQATT and CDR2 is SNEGSKA (reference sequence). The CDR3 contains 17 residues. Unmatched junction bases numbered 13, after V lost 2 bases and J lost 4 bases. Through a sample-barcoded 5' primer and a J-beta primer mix, a second PCR was run for about 6 to 11 cycles. Each TCR beta cDNA got a 12-nucleotide random molecular identifier. TCRdb re-called the 5' RACE reads through MiXCR, storing one row per CDR3 protein. The sample has roughly 1.5 million distinct CDR3 sequences, 42% seen once.

The sample comprised blood. The TCR sequence derives from a woman younger than 30 in good health. The chain combines TRBV20-1 with TRBJ2-1, with TRBD2 matching 8 bases. The CDR3 DNA reads TGCAGTGCTAGAACCACTGACCTAGCGGGCTCTTACAATGAGCAGTTCTTC. Amino acid sequence: CSARTTDLAGSYNEQFF.